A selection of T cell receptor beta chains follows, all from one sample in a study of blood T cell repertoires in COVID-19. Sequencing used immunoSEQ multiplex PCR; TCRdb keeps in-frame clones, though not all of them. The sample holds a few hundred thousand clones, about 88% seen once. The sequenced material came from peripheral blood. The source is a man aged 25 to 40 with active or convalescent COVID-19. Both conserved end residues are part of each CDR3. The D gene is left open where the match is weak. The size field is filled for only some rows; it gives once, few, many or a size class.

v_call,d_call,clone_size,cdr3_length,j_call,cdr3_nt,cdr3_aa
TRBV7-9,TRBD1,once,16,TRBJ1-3,TGTGCCAGCAGCGGGGGACTCCGGGACAGAAGAAACACCATATATTTT,CASSGGLRDRRNTIYF
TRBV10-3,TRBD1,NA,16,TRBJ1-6,TGTGCCATCAAGTCCGGGACAGGGGTTCTTAATTCACCCCTCCACTTT,CAIKSGTGVLNSPLHF
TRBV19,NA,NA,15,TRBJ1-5,TGTGCCAGTACCCCAACAGACTATAGCAATCAGCCCCAGCATTTT,CASTPTDYSNQPQHF
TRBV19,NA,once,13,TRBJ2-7,TGTGCCAGTACGGGGAGAGACCACTACGAGCAGTACTTC,CASTGRDHYEQYF
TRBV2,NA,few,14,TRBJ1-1,TGTGCCAGCAGCGCACAGGGCATGAACACTGAAGCTTTCTTT,CASSAQGMNTEAFF
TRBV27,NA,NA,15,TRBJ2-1,TGTGCCAGCAGTTTGCGGGCGGGGATTTTAAATGAGCAGTTCTTC,CASSLRAGILNEQFF
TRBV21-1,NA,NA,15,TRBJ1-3,TGTGCCAGCAGGTACCGGACAGGGCCTGGAAACACCATATATTTT,CASRYRTGPGNTIYF
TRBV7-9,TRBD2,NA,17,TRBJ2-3,TGTGCCAGCAGCTTACCGGGACTAGCAGGGGTAGTGGATACGCAGTATTTT,CASSLPGLAGVVDTQYF
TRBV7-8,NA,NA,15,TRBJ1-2,TGTGCCAGCAGCTTAGTTCAGGGTTGGGGCTATGGCTACACCTTC,CASSLVQGWGYGYTF
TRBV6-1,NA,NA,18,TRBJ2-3,TGTGCCAGCAGTGTGCTTGGAGTGTCAACTAGGAGCACAGATACGCAGTATTTT,CASSVLGVSTRSTDTQYF